This is a list of T cell receptor beta chains from one sample in a study of regulatory and conventional T cells in RAG deficiency. Sequenced by immunoSEQ multiplex PCR; TCRdb stores in-frame clones only, minus some. The table has 15,000 to 20,000 clones, roughly 90% seen once. These data also formed part of another study, on regulatory T cells.

The specimen sequenced was Tregs sorted from blood. The origin of the receptors is a human donor in good health. Each CDR3 is given with its conserved first and last residue. D genes are given only for firm matches. Not every row has a clone size; where given, it reads once, few, many or a size class.

j_gene,abundance,d_gene,v_gene,CDR3aa,CDR3nt
TRBJ1-6,-,TRBD1,TRBV2,CASSLDRGNSPLHF,TGTGCCAGCAGTCTAGACAGGGGGAATTCACCCCTCCACTTT
TRBJ2-1,-,-,TRBV11-3,CASSPSISGGSYNEQFF,TGTGCCAGCAGCCCATCGATTTCGGGCGGCTCCTACAATGAGCAGTTCTTC
TRBJ2-4,-,TRBD1,TRBV30,CAWTLGQGARYSAKNIQYF,TGTGCCTGGACCCTAGGGCAGGGGGCTCGCTATTCGGCCAAAAACATTCAGTACTTC
TRBJ1-1,few,-,TRBV5-1,CASRGRTEAFF,TGCGCCAGCAGAGGGCGGACTGAAGCTTTCTTT
TRBJ2-2,-,TRBD1,TRBV5-6,CASSAPGQGEVGELFF,TGTGCCAGCAGCGCACCGGGACAGGGAGAAGTCGGGGAGCTGTTTTTT
TRBJ2-7,-,-,TRBV5-1,CASSLVSPRSEQYF,TGCGCCAGCAGCTTGGTGAGTCCCCGGAGCGAGCAGTACTTC
TRBJ2-3,-,TRBD2,TRBV27,CASSVRSGLAGGRDTQYF,TGTGCCAGCAGCGTACGATCAGGACTAGCGGGAGGGAGAGATACGCAGTATTTT
TRBJ2-1,-,-,TRBV5-5,CASSLGPGNNEQFF,TGTGCCAGCAGCTTGGGGCCAGGGAACAATGAGCAGTTCTTC
TRBJ1-1,-,-,TRBV6-5,CASSYDHRTEAFF,TGTGCCAGCAGTTACGACCACAGGACTGAAGCTTTCTTT
TRBJ2-1,-,-,TRBV11-3,CASSYRDGSYNEQFF,TGTGCCAGCAGTTACCGGGACGGTTCCTACAATGAGCAGTTCTTC